Included here is one TCR beta chain sequence, with context. Its antigen is unknown. The PCR contained 60 Vbeta and 13 Jbeta primers. Assay: immunoSEQ multiplex PCR; the TCRdb copy retains only in-frame clones and omits some. The sample consists of 150,000 or so clones, 75% of them appearing once. V lost 4 bases to trimming and J lost 11 bases, with 23 bases between them. Germline V gene data show CDR1 as SNHLY and CDR2 as FYNNEI. The CDR3 is 15 residues long. The data belong to a study of cytomegalovirus exposure and HLA in healthy donors. Points from the study as a whole: In a later analysis, donors in an Asian-associated ancestry cluster reportedly had fewer N-insertions in productive TCRs than the cohort mean.

The sequence was collected from a woman aged 40 to 50 in good health and CMV-seropositive. The source material was PBMCs. This rearrangement joins TRBV2 to TRBJ1-1, with D possibly matching TRBD1 (5 bases). Here the CDR3 reads CASSAMGGITGGAFF. DNA of the CDR3: TGTGCCAGCAGTGCCATGGGGGGTATAACAGGAGGGGCTTTCTTT.